Each of the 20 T cell receptor beta chains below was sequenced from the same sample in a study of vaccination effects on CD4 cells after COVID-19. Culture lasted approximately 10 days before CD4+ T cell isolation. Two doses of BNT162b2 or mRNA-1273 vaccine were administered to participants. The protocol was immunoSEQ multiplex PCR, while the TCRdb copy is restricted to in-frame clones and leaves out a portion. The sample consists of about 71,000 clones, roughly four fifths of them appearing once. Which antigens these TCRs recognize remains unknown. The specimen comprised CD4+ T cells from PBMCs cultured without peptide, sampled after COVID-19 vaccination. The receptor source for this set is a human donor who received a COVID-19 vaccine.

The rearrangement uses TRBV11-1 and TRBJ1-1; 11 positions match TRBD1. Per germline, CDR1 SGHAT and CDR2 FQDESV (reference sequence). CDR3 length: 14 amino acids. J gave up 6 bases and V 6 bases, and 6 bases lay outside the gene matches. The CDR3: CASRAGQGGSEAFF. The CDR3 region has the DNA TGTGCCAGCAGGGCGGGACAGGGGGGTTCTGAAGCTTTCTTT.

This CDR3 is CATSDSRAFTDTQYF. CDR3 sequence (DNA): TGTGCCACCAGTGATTCCCGGGCATTCACAGATACGCAGTATTTT. This chain links TRBV24-1 with TRBJ2-3; D is ambiguous. CDR1 is KGHDR and CDR2 is SFDVKD in the germline V gene. Trimming took off 2 bases at V and 2 bases at J, with 10 bases between the two ends. The CDR3 spans 15 residues.

The chain links TRBV6-4 to TRBJ2-6, with 7 bases fitting TRBD1. The CDR3 has 18 residues. V was pared by 6 bases and J by 0 bases, with 11 bases of the junction left unmatched. Germline values: CDR1 MRHNA, CDR2 SNTAGT. CDR3 coding DNA: TGTGCCAGCAGCCCTACCGGGACAGCGGACTCTGGGGCCAACGTCCTGACTTTC. This encodes CASSPTGTADSGANVLTF.

This clone has only a few counts. The genes are TRBV7-3 and TRBJ1-1; the D gene is possibly TRBD1 (6 bases). Germline CDR1 SGHTA, CDR2 FQGTGA. The CDR3 has 16 residues. V dropped 5 bases and J dropped 1 base, with 17 bases sitting between them. CDR3 coding DNA: TGTGCCAGCAGCCTAGGGGGGTATTGGGAGAACACTGAAGCTTTCTTT. Its translation is CASSLGGYWENTEAFF.

J is TRBJ2-2 and V is TRBV11-2, with 12 bases lining up with TRBD2. V shed 6 bases and J 1 base; nucleotides not matched to a gene: 3. Looked up from germline, CDR1 is SGHAT and CDR2 is FQNNGV. The CDR3 runs to 16 residues. CDR3 amino acids: CASSASGGVNTGELFF. CDR3 coding DNA: TGTGCCAGCAGTGCTAGCGGGGGGGTGAACACCGGGGAGCTGTTTTTT.

A few counts support this clone. The rearrangement uses TRBV5-4 and TRBJ2-2; D gene uncertain. CDR3 size: 12 residues. CDR1 is SGHNT and CDR2 is YYREEE in the germline V gene (reference sequence). Trimming took off 4 bases at V and 3 bases at J, with 4 bases between the two ends. The CDR3 spells CASSQDTGELFF. In nucleotides, the CDR3 is TGTGCCAGCAGCCAAGACACCGGGGAGCTGTTTTTT.

The chain combines TRBV18 with TRBJ1-1, with a tentative D call TRBD1 (5 bases). Deletions cut 4 bases from V and 5 bases from J, with 11 bases between. The germline V gene has CDR1 KGHSH and CDR2 LQKENI. There are 13 residues in the CDR3. The CDR3 reads CASSLGVGTEAFF. CDR3 DNA sequence: TGTGCCAGCTCACTGGGGGTTGGGACTGAAGCTTTCTTT. Using reference TRBV18 and TRBJ1-1 for the parts outside the CDR3, the full variable domain is NAGVMQNPRHLVRRRGQEARLRCSPMKGHSHVYWYRQLPEEGLKFMVYLQKENIIDESGMPKERFSAEFPKEGPSILRIQQVVRGDSAAYFCASSLGVGTEAFFGQGTRLTVV.

The rearrangement links TRBV20-1 to TRBJ2-5, with TRBD2 as a possible D gene (7 bases). Germline assignment: CDR1 DFQATT and CDR2 SNEGSKA (reference sequence). The CDR3 covers 14 residues. Trimming shortened V by 3 bases and J by 4 bases, and 15 bases separated the two germline ends. In DNA, the CDR3 is TGCAGTGCTAGTGGGGGGGCGAAGGGAGAGACCCAGTACTTC. Its translation: CSASGGAKGETQYF.

This clone came up a few times. The chain links TRBV7-3 to TRBJ2-3; D is uncertain. Germline V gene data show CDR1 as SGHTA and CDR2 as FQGTGA. With 5 bases removed from V and 3 bases from J, the gap between germline ends came to 6 bases. This CDR3 is built from 12 residues. The CDR3 here is CASSHGTDTQYF. CDR3 sequence (DNA): TGTGCCAGCAGCCATGGGACAGATACGCAGTATTTT.

The rearrangement uses TRBV6-5 and TRBJ1-5, with 8 bases identical to TRBD1. Germline CDR1 reads MNHEY; CDR2 reads SVGAGI. The CDR3 is 12 amino acids. With 6 bases clipped from V and 5 bases from J, the junction kept 0 bases outside the gene matches. The CDR3 reads CASRTGDQPQHF. DNA of the CDR3: TGTGCCAGCAGGACAGGGGATCAGCCCCAGCATTTT.

The V gene is TRBV9, the J gene TRBJ2-2; D remains unclear. CDR1 and CDR2 (germline): SGDLS, YYNGEE. The germline V and J ends were trimmed by 6 bases and 1 base, with 13 bases remaining between them. The CDR3 has 15 residues. CDR3 sequence reads: CASTRAIQNTGELFF. The DNA of the CDR3 is TGTGCCAGCACCCGAGCCATACAGAACACCGGGGAGCTGTTTTTT.

This CDR3 is CASRRDRGGIGELFF. CDR3 sequence (DNA): TGTGCCAGCAGAAGAGACAGGGGAGGTATCGGGGAGCTGTTTTTT. The chain joins TRBV6-5 to TRBJ2-2, with 8 bases lining up with TRBD1. In germline, CDR1 is MNHEY, CDR2 SVGAGI. The CDR3 extends over 15 amino acids. V lost 6 bases to trimming and J lost 7 bases; unmatched junction nucleotides: 10.

This clone was counted between two and nine times. The chain has TRBV5-6 and TRBJ1-1; a weak D match, TRBD1 (6 bases). The germline V and J ends were trimmed by 3 bases and 2 bases, with 11 bases remaining between them. This CDR3 has 14 residues. Germline V gene data show CDR1 as SGHDT and CDR2 as YYEEEE. As DNA, the CDR3 is TGTGCCAGCAGCTGGGGGGGCCCAAACACTGAAGCTTTCTTT. Encoded protein: CASSWGGPNTEAFF.

This chain uses TRBV24-1 with TRBJ2-1, with TRBD1 as a possible D gene (6 bases). CDR3 length: 20 amino acids. Trimming removed 3 bases at V and 3 bases at J, with 26 bases between. Germline V gene lookup returns CDR1 KGHDR and CDR2 SFDVKD. CDR3 nucleotide sequence: TGTGCCACCAGTGATCCTCCGAGCGGAGGTGGGCAGGGGATCTACAATGAGCAGTTCTTC. Protein product: CATSDPPSGGGQGIYNEQFF.

A few counts support this clone. The gene calls are TRBV27 and TRBJ2-4; 7 nucleotides line up with TRBD1. The CDR3 is made up of 15 amino acids. V trimming: 7 bases; J trimming: 3 bases; junction bases outside the gene matches: 9. Germline V gene sequence: CDR1 MNHEY, CDR2 SMNVEV (reference sequence). In nucleotides, the CDR3 is TGTGCCAGCACCTTGACAGGGTTTAACAAAAACATTCAGTACTTC. This translates into CASTLTGFNKNIQYF.

The rearrangement uses TRBV5-1 and TRBJ1-6, with D perhaps TRBD1 (6 bases). The CDR3 spans 15 residues. CDR1 SGHRS and CDR2 YFSETQ come from the germline V gene. Deletions cut 3 bases from V and 11 bases from J, with 18 bases between. Here the CDR3 reads CASSSDSTLRTPLHF. The CDR3 DNA sequence: TGCGCCAGCAGCTCGGACAGTACCTTGAGGACACCCCTCCACTTT. The entire variable domain, with the rest obtained from reference TRBV5-1 and TRBJ1-6, is as follows: KAGVTQTPRYLIKTRGQQVTLSCSPISGHRSVSWYQQTPGQGLQFLFEYFSETQRNKGNFPGRFSGRQFSNSRSEMNVSTLELGDSALYLCASSSDSTLRTPLHFGNGTRLTVT.

The V call is TRBV2, the J call TRBJ1-4; a possible D gene is TRBD1 (5 bases). The germline V gene encodes CDR1 SNHLY and CDR2 FYNNEI. Trimming stripped 7 bases from V and 6 bases from J, with 12 bases between. The CDR3 totals 13 residues. The CDR3 region is CASIGTWDEKLFF. CDR3 nucleotides: TGTGCCAGCATAGGGACTTGGGATGAAAAACTGTTTTTT. Full variable domain (outside the CDR3, taken from reference TRBV2 and TRBJ1-4): EPEVTQTPSHQVTQMGQEVILRCVPISNHLYFYWYRQILGQKVEFLVSFYNNEISEKSEIFDDQFSVERPDGSNFTLKIRSTKLEDSAMYFCASIGTWDEKLFFGSGTQLSVL.

The rearrangement links TRBV27 to TRBJ2-2, with a tentative D call TRBD2 (6 bases). The CDR3 is made up of 15 amino acids. V was cut by 5 bases and J by 5 bases, with 15 bases left in between. The germline CDR1 and CDR2 sequences are MNHEY and SMNVEV (reference sequence). The CDR3 sequence: CASSRERGSTGELFF. CDR3 bases: TGTGCCAGCAGTCGGGAACGGGGGAGTACCGGGGAGCTGTTTTTT.

The sample holds one count of this clone. DNA for the CDR3: TGTGCCAGCAGCTTGGTTCAGGGGGGGACCCAGTACTTC. Translated, it gives CASSLVQGGTQYF. The chain recombines TRBV7-2 with TRBJ2-5; D may be TRBD1 (7 bases). This CDR3 is built from 13 residues. Trimming cost V 3 bases and J 7 bases, with 12 bases left between them. Germline assignment: CDR1 SGHTA and CDR2 FQGNSA.

CDR3 coding DNA: TGTGCCAGCAGCCTCGGCCCGTCAAGGGAGCAGTTCTTC. Translation: CASSLGPSREQFF. The V gene is TRBV6-5, the J gene TRBJ2-1; D remains unclear. Germline values: CDR1 MNHEY, CDR2 SVGAGI. Trimming removed 6 bases from V and 10 bases from J, with 16 bases in between. CDR3 length equals 13 residues.